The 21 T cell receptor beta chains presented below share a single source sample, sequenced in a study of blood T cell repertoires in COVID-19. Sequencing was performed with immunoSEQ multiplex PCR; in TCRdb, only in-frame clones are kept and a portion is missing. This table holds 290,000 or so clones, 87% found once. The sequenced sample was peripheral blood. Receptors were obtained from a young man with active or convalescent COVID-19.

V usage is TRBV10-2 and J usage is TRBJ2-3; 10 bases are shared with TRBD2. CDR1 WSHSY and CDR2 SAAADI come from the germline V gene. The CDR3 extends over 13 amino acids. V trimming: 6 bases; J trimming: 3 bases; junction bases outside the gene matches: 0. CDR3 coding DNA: TGCGCCAGCAGGACTAGCGGGACAGATACGCAGTATTTT. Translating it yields CASRTSGTDTQYF.

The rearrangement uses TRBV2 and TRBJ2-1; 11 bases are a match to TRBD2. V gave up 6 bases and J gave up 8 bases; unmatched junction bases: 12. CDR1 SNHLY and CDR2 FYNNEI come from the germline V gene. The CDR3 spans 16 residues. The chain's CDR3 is CASSEVGTSGFDEQFF. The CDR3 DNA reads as TGTGCCAGCAGCGAGGTCGGGACTAGCGGTTTTGATGAGCAGTTCTTC.

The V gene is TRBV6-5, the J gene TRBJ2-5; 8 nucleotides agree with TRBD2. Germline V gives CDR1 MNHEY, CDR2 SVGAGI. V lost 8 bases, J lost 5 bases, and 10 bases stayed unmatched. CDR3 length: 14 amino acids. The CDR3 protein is CASGDYQRGETQYF. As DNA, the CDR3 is TGTGCCAGCGGAGACTATCAGCGGGGGGAGACCCAGTACTTC.

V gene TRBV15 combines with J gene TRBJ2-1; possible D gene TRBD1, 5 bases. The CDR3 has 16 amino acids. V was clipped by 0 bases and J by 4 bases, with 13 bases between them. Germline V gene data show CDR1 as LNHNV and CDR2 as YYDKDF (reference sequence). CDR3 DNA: TGTGCCACCAGCAGAGATCCGCGACAGTTTTACAATGAGCAGTTCTTC. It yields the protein CATSRDPRQFYNEQFF.

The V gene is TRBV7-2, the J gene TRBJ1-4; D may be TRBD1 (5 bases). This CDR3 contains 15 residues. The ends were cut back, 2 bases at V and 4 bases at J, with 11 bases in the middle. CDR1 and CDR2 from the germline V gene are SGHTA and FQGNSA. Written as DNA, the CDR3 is TGTGCCAGCAGCTTACGTAGGGGCCTTAATGAAAAACTGTTTTTT. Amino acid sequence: CASSLRRGLNEKLFF.

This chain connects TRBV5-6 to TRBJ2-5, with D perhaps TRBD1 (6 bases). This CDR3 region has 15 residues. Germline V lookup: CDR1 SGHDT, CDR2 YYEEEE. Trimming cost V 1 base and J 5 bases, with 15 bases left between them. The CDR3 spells CASSLMGAGGETQYF. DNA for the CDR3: TGTGCCAGCAGCTTGATGGGGGCAGGTGGGGAGACCCAGTACTTC.

The CDR3 is CASSFTYEQYF. The CDR3 nucleotides read TGTGCCAGCAGCTTTACCTACGAGCAGTACTTC. The chain links TRBV11-2 to TRBJ2-7, with no clear D. The ends were cut back, 3 bases at V and 2 bases at J, with 2 bases in the middle. CDR1 and CDR2 from the germline V gene are SGHAT and FQNNGV. The CDR3 runs 11 residues. The full variable domain, completed using reference TRBV11-2 and TRBJ2-7, is EAGVAQSPRYKIIEKRQSVAFWCNPISGHATLYWYQQILGQGPKLLIQFQNNGVVDDSQLPKDRFSAERLKGVDSTLKIQPAKLEDSAVYLCASSFTYEQYFGPGTRLTVT.

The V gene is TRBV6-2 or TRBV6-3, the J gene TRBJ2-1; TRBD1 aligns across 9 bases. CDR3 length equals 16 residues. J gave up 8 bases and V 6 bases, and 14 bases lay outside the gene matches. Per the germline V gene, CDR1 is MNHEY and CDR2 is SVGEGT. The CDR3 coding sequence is TGTGCCAGCAGCCTAACCGGGGGACAGGGTCTATATGAGCAGTTCTTC. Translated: CASSLTGGQGLYEQFF.

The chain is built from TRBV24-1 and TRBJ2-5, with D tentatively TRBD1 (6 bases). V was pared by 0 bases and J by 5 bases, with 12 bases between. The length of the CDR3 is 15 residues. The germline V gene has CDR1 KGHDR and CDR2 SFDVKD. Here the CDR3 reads CATSDLLTGKETQYF. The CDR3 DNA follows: TGTGCCACCAGTGATTTGCTTACAGGGAAGGAGACCCAGTACTTC.

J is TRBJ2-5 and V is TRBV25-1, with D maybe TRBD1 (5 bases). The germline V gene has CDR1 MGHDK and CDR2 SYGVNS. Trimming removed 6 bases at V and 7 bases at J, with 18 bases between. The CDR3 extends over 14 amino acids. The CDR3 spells CASSAYGRGGTQYF. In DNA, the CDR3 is TGTGCCAGCAGCGCCTATGGTAGGGGCGGGACCCAGTACTTC.

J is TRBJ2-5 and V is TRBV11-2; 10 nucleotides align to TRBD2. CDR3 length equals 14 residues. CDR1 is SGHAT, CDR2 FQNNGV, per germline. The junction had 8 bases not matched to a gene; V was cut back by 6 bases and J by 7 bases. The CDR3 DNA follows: TGTGCCAGCAGGCTCACTAGCGGGAAGGTGACCCAGTACTTC. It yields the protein CASRLTSGKVTQYF.

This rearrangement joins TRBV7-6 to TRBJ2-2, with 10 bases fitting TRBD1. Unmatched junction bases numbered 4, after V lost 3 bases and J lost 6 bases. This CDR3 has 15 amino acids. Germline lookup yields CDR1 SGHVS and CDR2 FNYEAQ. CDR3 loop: CASSFVTGGSGELFF. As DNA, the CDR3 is TGTGCCAGCAGCTTTGTGACAGGGGGCTCCGGGGAGCTGTTTTTT.

The CDR3 sequence is CASSRGNNEKLFF. In nucleotides, the CDR3 is TGTGCCAGCTCACGAGGGAACAATGAAAAACTGTTTTTT. The chain has TRBV18 and TRBJ1-4; no clear D gene. Germline-derived CDR1 and CDR2 are KGHSH and LQKENI. With 4 bases removed from V and 5 bases from J, the gap between germline ends came to 8 bases. The CDR3 spans 13 residues.

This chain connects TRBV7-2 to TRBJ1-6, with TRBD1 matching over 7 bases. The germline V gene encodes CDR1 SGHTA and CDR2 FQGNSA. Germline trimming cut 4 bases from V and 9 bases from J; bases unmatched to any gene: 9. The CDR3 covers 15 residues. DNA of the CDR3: TGTGCCAGCAGCTCTCAGACAGGGCTAGGTTCACCCCTCCACTTT. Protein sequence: CASSSQTGLGSPLHF.

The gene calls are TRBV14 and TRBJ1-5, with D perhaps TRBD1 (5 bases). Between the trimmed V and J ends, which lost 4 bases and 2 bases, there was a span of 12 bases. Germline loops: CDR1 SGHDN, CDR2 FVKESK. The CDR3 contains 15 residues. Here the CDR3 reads CASSPHRFCNQPQHF. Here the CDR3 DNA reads TGTGCCAGCAGCCCTCACAGGTTCTGCAATCAGCCCCAGCATTTT.

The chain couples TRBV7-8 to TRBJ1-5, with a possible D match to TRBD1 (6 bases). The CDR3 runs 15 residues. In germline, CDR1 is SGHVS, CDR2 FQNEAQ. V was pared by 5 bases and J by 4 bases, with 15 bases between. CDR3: CASSPHLDRNQPQHF. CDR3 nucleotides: TGTGCCAGCAGCCCACATCTTGACAGGAATCAGCCCCAGCATTTT.

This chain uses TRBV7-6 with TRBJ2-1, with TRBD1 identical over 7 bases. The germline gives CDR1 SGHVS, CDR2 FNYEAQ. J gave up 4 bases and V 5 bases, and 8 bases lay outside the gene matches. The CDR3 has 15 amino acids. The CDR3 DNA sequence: TGTGCCAGCAGCAACGCTAAGGGACAGTACAATGAGCAGTTCTTC. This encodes CASSNAKGQYNEQFF.

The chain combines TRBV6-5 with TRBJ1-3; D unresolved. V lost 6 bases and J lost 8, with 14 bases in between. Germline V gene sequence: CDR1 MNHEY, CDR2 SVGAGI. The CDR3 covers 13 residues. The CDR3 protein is CASRTGDKDTIYF. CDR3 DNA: TGTGCCAGCAGGACTGGTGATAAAGACACCATATATTTT.

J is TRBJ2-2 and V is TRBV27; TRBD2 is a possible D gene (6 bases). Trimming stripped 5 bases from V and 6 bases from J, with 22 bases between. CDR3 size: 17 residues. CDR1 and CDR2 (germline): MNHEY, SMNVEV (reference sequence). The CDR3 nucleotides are TGTGCCAGCAGTCGATACGGGACTCGGAGTGGGGCCGGGGAGCTGTTTTTT. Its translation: CASSRYGTRSGAGELFF.

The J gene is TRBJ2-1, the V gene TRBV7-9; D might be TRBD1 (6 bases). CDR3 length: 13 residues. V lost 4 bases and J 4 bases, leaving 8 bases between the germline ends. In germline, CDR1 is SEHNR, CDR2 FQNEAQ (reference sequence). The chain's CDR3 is CASSWDIYNEQFF. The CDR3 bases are TGTGCCAGCAGCTGGGACATTTACAATGAGCAGTTCTTC. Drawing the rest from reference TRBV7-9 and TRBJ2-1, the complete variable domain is DTGVSQNPRHKITKRGQNVTFRCDPISEHNRLYWYRQTLGQGPEFLTYFQNEAQLEKSRLLSDRFSAERPKGSFSTLEIQRTEQGDSAMYLCASSWDIYNEQFFGPGTRLTVL.

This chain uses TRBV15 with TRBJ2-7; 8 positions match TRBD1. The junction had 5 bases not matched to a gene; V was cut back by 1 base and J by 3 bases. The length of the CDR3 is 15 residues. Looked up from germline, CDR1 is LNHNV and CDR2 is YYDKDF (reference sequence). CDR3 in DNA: TGTGCCACCAGCAGAGGAGGGACAGGAGACTACGAGCAGTACTTC. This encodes CATSRGGTGDYEQYF.